These 25 T cell receptor beta chains originate from one sample sequenced in a study of blood T cell repertoires in COVID-19. Measured with immunoSEQ multiplex PCR; TCRdb has only the in-frame clones, and not every one. The top ten clones hold 6.5% to 8.5% of a sample with about 180,000 clones, 75% to 90% of them seen once. The sequencing sample was made of peripheral blood. The receptors come from a woman aged 40 to 50 with COVID-19, enrolled during active disease.

The chain recombines TRBV5-6 with TRBJ2-2, with a tentative D call TRBD1 (5 bases). The germline V gene has CDR1 SGHDT and CDR2 YYEEEE. The CDR3 runs 16 residues. V lost 0 bases and J lost 7, with 16 bases in between. CDR3 sequence: CASSLEVAGRIGELFF. The CDR3 DNA sequence: TGTGCCAGCAGCTTGGAAGTGGCAGGGCGGATCGGGGAGCTGTTTTTT.

In this sample, this clone turned up many times. The chain is built from TRBV29-1 and TRBJ2-7; TRBD1 matches 7 bases. With V trimmed by 7 bases and J by 2 bases, 5 bases remained unmatched. The CDR3 length is 12 residues. Germline-derived CDR1 and CDR2 are SQVTM and ANQGSEA. CDR3 in amino acids: CSALTGPYEQYF. CDR3 nucleotides: TGCAGCGCCCTGACAGGGCCCTACGAGCAGTACTTC.

This clone was recorded at least ten times. This chain links TRBV6-5 with TRBJ2-3; TRBD1 matches at 7 bases. V dropped 6 bases and J dropped 2; count of bases not matched to a gene: 5. Germline V gene data show CDR1 as MNHEY and CDR2 as SVGAGI. The CDR3 spans 14 residues. CDR3 bases: TGTGCCAGCAGACTACAGGGGAACACAGATACGCAGTATTTT. Its protein product is CASRLQGNTDTQYF.

This clone was observed a few times. V and J are TRBV19 and TRBJ1-2; a possible D gene is TRBD1 (6 bases). Trimming removed 7 bases at V and 4 bases at J, with 13 bases between. Germline V gene data show CDR1 as LNHDA and CDR2 as SQIVND (reference sequence). CDR3 length: 13 residues. The CDR3 nucleotides are TGTGCCAGTACCTCGACAGGCGGCTATGGCTACACCTTC. Its protein product is CASTSTGGYGYTF.

The rearrangement joins TRBV5-1 to TRBJ2-7, with unresolved D. Trimming shortened V by 7 bases and J by 0 bases, and 8 bases separated the two germline ends. The CDR3 sequence is 12 residues long. CDR1 SGHRS and CDR2 YFSETQ come from the germline V gene. The CDR3 loop reads CASGDGSYEQYF. For the CDR3, the DNA is TGCGCCAGCGGAGACGGCTCCTACGAGCAGTACTTC.

The rearrangement uses TRBV6-6 and TRBJ2-2; TRBD1 matches 11 bases. CDR3 length equals 16 residues. After removal of 5 bases from V and 0 bases from J, the junction contained 2 bases not matched to a gene. Germline V lookup: CDR1 MNHNY, CDR2 SVGAGI (reference sequence). The CDR3 spells CASSTGQGANTGELFF. DNA for the CDR3: TGTGCCAGCAGTACGGGACAGGGGGCGAACACCGGGGAGCTGTTTTTT.

The chain has TRBV13 and TRBJ1-4; 7 bases fit TRBD1. The trim removed 6 bases at V and 2 bases at J, leaving 3 bases unmatched. The germline CDR1 and CDR2 sequences are PRHDT and FYEKMQ (reference sequence). The CDR3 runs 14 residues. CDR3 nucleotide sequence: TGTGCCAGCAGTTTACAGGGGACTAATGAAAAACTGTTTTTT. Protein product: CASSLQGTNEKLFF.

This clone was found a few times. Other DNA sequences in the same sample also yield this CDR3. The chain couples TRBV7-3 to TRBJ1-5; D possibly corresponds to TRBD1 (5 bases). Germline V lookup: CDR1 SGHTA, CDR2 FQGTGA. There are 13 residues in the CDR3. The ends were cut back, 5 bases at V and 5 bases at J, with 10 bases in the middle. This CDR3 is CASSRGGDQPQHF. In DNA form, the CDR3 reads TGTGCCAGCAGCCGGGGAGGGGATCAGCCCCAGCATTTT.

The chain joins TRBV7-2 to TRBJ2-2; TRBD2 aligns across 8 bases. With 7 bases clipped from V and 4 bases from J, the junction kept 8 bases outside the gene matches. The CDR3 consists of 15 residues. Germline assignment: CDR1 SGHTA and CDR2 FQGNSA. CDR3 amino acids: CASTREGRGTGELFF. Here the CDR3 DNA reads TGTGCCAGCACCCGGGAGGGGAGAGGCACCGGGGAGCTGTTTTTT.

This clone showed up just once. The chain combines TRBV29-1 with TRBJ2-1, with TRBD1 identical over 10 bases. Germline loops: CDR1 SQVTM, CDR2 ANQGSEA. V dropped 7 bases and J dropped 6; count of bases not matched to a gene: 9. This CDR3 contains 14 residues. CDR3 DNA: TGCAGCGCCCTGGGGGGACAGGGGCCCAATGAGCAGTTCTTC. This encodes CSALGGQGPNEQFF.

The chain links TRBV21-1 to TRBJ1-2; the D call TRBD1 from the table was never checked on the DNA. TRBV21-1 is listed as a pseudogene. This CDR3 comprises 16 residues. The DNA for the CDR3 is TGTGCCAGCAGCAAAGATCCCGGCAGGGGAGACTATGGCTACACCTTC. This sequence encodes CASSKDPGRGDYGYTF.

The chain employs TRBV11-3 and TRBJ2-1, with 8 positions matching TRBD2. Germline CDR1 SGHNT, CDR2 YENEEA. The CDR3 runs to 16 residues. V was clipped by 5 bases and J by 7 bases; unmatched bases: 13. DNA for the CDR3: TGTGCCAGCAGCCATACCGGGACTAGGAGCCTAAATGAGCAGTTCTTC. It encodes CASSHTGTRSLNEQFF.

J is TRBJ1-6 and V is TRBV28; D is unresolved. Germline assignment: CDR1 MDHEN and CDR2 SYDVKM. The CDR3 extends over 13 amino acids. Between the trimmed V and J ends, which lost 1 base and 10 bases, there was a span of 8 bases. The CDR3 region is CASSLFGDSPLHF. CDR3 DNA sequence: TGTGCCAGCAGTTTATTCGGAGACTCACCCCTCCACTTT.

The rearrangement links TRBV29-1 to TRBJ2-7, with 9 positions matching TRBD2. The CDR3 is 13 amino acids. V was clipped by 6 bases and J by 2 bases; unmatched bases: 5. Germline values: CDR1 SQVTM, CDR2 ANQGSEA. CDR3 nucleotide sequence: TGCAGCGTACCAGCGGGAGGTCCCTACGAGCAGTACTTC. Encoded protein: CSVPAGGPYEQYF.

V gene TRBV10-3 combines with J gene TRBJ1-5, with 12 bases identical to TRBD1. The germline CDR1 and CDR2 sequences are ENHRY and SYGVKD. This CDR3 has 15 amino acids. Trimming cost V 2 bases and J 7 bases; bases outside gene matches: 3. In DNA, the CDR3 is TGTGCCATCAGTGAGAGGGACAGGGGGCAACAGCCCCAGCATTTT. This gives the protein CAISERDRGQQPQHF.

V usage is TRBV7-3 and J usage is TRBJ2-3; D unresolved. The CDR3 runs to 12 residues. Germline V gene data show CDR1 as SGHTA and CDR2 as FQGTGA. V gave up 3 bases and J gave up 3 bases, with 4 bases separating them. The CDR3 DNA sequence: TGTGCCAGCAGCTTCGGTACAGATACGCAGTATTTT. Translated: CASSFGTDTQYF.

The gene calls are TRBV5-1 and TRBJ1-1; D uncertain. The CDR3 consists of 13 residues. Trimming took 6 bases from V and 2 from J, leaving 11 bases between them. Germline CDR1 SGHRS, CDR2 YFSETQ. CDR3 DNA: TGCGCCAGCACGACACCGACCAACACTGAAGCTTTCTTT. It translates to CASTTPTNTEAFF.

This sequence joins TRBV5-4 and TRBJ1-2; no firm D call. V lost 4 bases to trimming and J lost 5 bases, with 27 bases between them. Per germline, CDR1 SGHNT and CDR2 YYREEE (reference sequence). The CDR3 totals 18 residues. DNA of the CDR3: TGTGCCAGCAGCCTTGGCGGGCCCCAGGTACGAGCACTATATGGCTACACCTTC. It is translated as CASSLGGPQVRALYGYTF.

The gene calls are TRBV27 and TRBJ2-5; D perhaps matches TRBD1 (5 bases). The CDR3 runs 16 residues. Germline CDR1 and CDR2: MNHEY and SMNVEV (reference sequence). The V end was cut by 8 bases, the J end by 4 bases, with 23 bases between. DNA of the CDR3: TGTGCCAGCGGCCAACTGACAGCAGGAAGGGGAGAGACCCAGTACTTC. Translation gives CASGQLTAGRGETQYF.

The genes are TRBV5-6 and TRBJ2-7, with TRBD2 matching over 7 bases. Trimming removed 4 bases from V and 12 bases from J; junction bases left unmatched: 10. CDR1 is SGHDT and CDR2 is YYEEEE in the germline V gene. This CDR3 contains 12 residues. CDR3 region: CASSPKGGRPYF. CDR3 DNA: TGTGCCAGCAGCCCGAAGGGAGGGAGGCCGTACTTC. The variable domain in full, with the rest retrieved from reference TRBV5-6 and TRBJ2-7, is DAGVTQSPTHLIKTRGQQVTLRCSPKSGHDTVSWYQQALGQGPQFIFQYYEEEERQRGNFPDRFSGHQFPNYSSELNVNALLLGDSALYLCASSPKGGRPYFGPGTRLTVT.

The chain combines TRBV14 with TRBJ1-2; D ambiguous. The V and J ends lost 3 bases and 0 bases respectively, with 17 bases between them. There are 17 residues in the CDR3. Germline lookup yields CDR1 SGHDN and CDR2 FVKESK. The CDR3 sequence: CASSQGEGRRTNYGYTF. For the CDR3, the DNA is TGTGCCAGCAGCCAGGGCGAGGGAAGGAGGACTAACTATGGCTACACCTTC.

The gene calls are TRBV5-4 and TRBJ2-7; 7 bases are shared with TRBD1. Germline values: CDR1 SGHNT, CDR2 YYREEE (reference sequence). V shed 4 bases and J 4 bases; nucleotides not matched to a gene: 8. The CDR3 sequence is 14 residues long. The CDR3: CASSETGVRYEQYF. In DNA, the CDR3 is TGTGCCAGCAGCGAAACAGGGGTGAGGTACGAGCAGTACTTC.

The gene calls are TRBV9 and TRBJ1-1, with a weak D call TRBD1 (6 bases). This CDR3 spans 16 amino acids. Germline V lookup: CDR1 SGDLS, CDR2 YYNGEE. The V end lost 2 bases, the J end lost 4 bases, and 18 bases lay between the germline ends. The CDR3 bases are TGTGCCAGCAGCGTCCTGGACAGCCCGGGACGCACTGAAGCTTTCTTT. Translation: CASSVLDSPGRTEAFF.

The chain combines TRBV5-5 with TRBJ2-2; possibly TRBD2 for D (5 bases). Trimming shortened V by 5 bases and J by 3 bases, and 14 bases separated the two germline ends. The length of the CDR3 is 15 residues. In germline, CDR1 is SGHKS, CDR2 YYEKEE (reference sequence). As DNA, the CDR3 is TGTGCCAGCAGGCTCACGGGGTCACACACCGGGGAGCTGTTTTTT. Translated: CASRLTGSHTGELFF.

The chain carries TRBV9 and TRBJ1-1; a weak D match, TRBD1 (6 bases). The CDR3 loop spans 11 amino acids. V was pared by 1 base and J by 12 bases, with 10 bases between. CDR1 and CDR2 from the germline V gene are SGDLS and YYNGEE. CDR3 region: CASSVTRGTFF. In DNA, the CDR3 is TGTGCCAGCAGCGTAACTAGGGGGACTTTCTTT.